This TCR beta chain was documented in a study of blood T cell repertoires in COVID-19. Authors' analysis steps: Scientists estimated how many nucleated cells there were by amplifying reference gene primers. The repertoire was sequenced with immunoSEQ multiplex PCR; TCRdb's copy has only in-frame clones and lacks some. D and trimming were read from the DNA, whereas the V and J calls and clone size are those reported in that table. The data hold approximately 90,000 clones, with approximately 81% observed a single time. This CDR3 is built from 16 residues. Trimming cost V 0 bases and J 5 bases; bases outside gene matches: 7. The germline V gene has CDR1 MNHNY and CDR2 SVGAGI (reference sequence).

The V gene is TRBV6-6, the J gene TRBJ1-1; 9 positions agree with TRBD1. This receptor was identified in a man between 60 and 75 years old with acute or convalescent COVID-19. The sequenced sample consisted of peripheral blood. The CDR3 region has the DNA TGTGCCAGCAGTTACTCGTCCGGACAGGGGAGGACTGAAGCTTTCTTT. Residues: CASSYSSGQGRTEAFF.